These T cell receptor beta chains were read from a single sample in a study of T cell repertoires in cytomegalovirus infection. Their antigens are not known. MiXCR was run by TCRdb on the reads, yielding one entry per CDR3 protein. Counted here are about 830,000 distinct CDR3 sequences, about 31% occurring once; the ten biggest clones make up roughly 12%. The sequenced sample was cultured CD8+ T cells from PBMCs, obtained from culture after CMV antigen stimulation. These receptors were obtained from a human donor in good health (CMV status not recorded). Some clones in this sample may be carry-over from other donors' samples. Both conserved end residues are part of each CDR3. D genes are given only for firm matches. The size of a clone is reported for some rows only, either as once, few or many, or as a class for expanded clones.

>15|once|TRBV12-3/TRBV12-4|TRBD1|TRBJ2-5
CASSYRTGGQETQYF
TGTGCCAGCAGCTACCGCACAGGGGGGCAAGAGACCCAGTACTTC
>16|.|TRBV3-1|.|TRBJ1-5
CASSQDDKSASQPQHF
TGTGCCAGCAGCCAAGATGACAAATCAGCAAGTCAGCCCCAGCATTTT
>16|.|TRBV11-2|TRBD1|TRBJ2-5
CASSLDVGQGYETQYF
TGTGCCAGCAGCTTAGATGTGGGACAGGGGTACGAGACCCAGTACTTC
>14|few|TRBV6-6|.|TRBJ1-6
CASTGDNYNSPLHF
TGTGCCAGCACTGGGGACAACTATAATTCACCCCTCCACTTT
>16|.|TRBV7-9|TRBD1|TRBJ2-1
CASSSGATGSYNEQFF
TGTGCCAGCAGCTCTGGGGCGACAGGGTCCTACAATGAGCAGTTCTTC
>16|few|TRBV6-1|.|TRBJ2-6
CASSWAALSEANVLTF
TGTGCCAGCAGTTGGGCGGCCCTGTCTGAGGCCAACGTCCTGACTTTC
>16|.|TRBV11-2|.|TRBJ1-2
CASSLALPGRGEGYTF
TGTGCCAGCAGCTTAGCTCTCCCAGGGAGGGGCGAAGGCTACACCTTC
>15|once|TRBV9|.|TRBJ1-1
CASSGGTEGGTEAFF
TGTGCCAGCAGCGGAGGGACGGAGGGGGGGACTGAAGCTTTCTTT
>17|few|TRBV7-9|TRBD1|TRBJ1-4
CASSGRRPGQSNEKLFF
TGTGCCAGCAGCGGAAGGCGGCCGGGACAGTCGAATGAAAAACTGTTTTTT
>14|many|TRBV7-7|TRBD2|TRBJ2-7
CASSPGGSPYEQYF
TGTGCTAGCAGCCCGGGGGGGTCCCCCTACGAGCAGTACTTC
>14|.|TRBV6-6|TRBD1|TRBJ1-2
CASSYGGQGYGYTF
TGTGCCAGCAGTTATGGGGGACAGGGTTATGGCTACACCTTC
>16|once|TRBV9|TRBD2|TRBJ2-2
CASSFYGGADTGELFF
TGTGCCAGCAGCTTCTACGGGGGGGCCGACACCGGGGAGCTGTTTTTT
>16|few|TRBV7-2|TRBD1|TRBJ2-1
CASSPGTGLRVNEQFF
TGTGCCAGCAGCCCTGGGACAGGCTTGAGGGTCAATGAGCAGTTCTTC
>12|.|TRBV7-6|.|TRBJ1-1
CASTTISTEAFF
TGTGCCAGCACCACTATTTCCACTGAAGCTTTCTTT
>16|many|TRBV7-6|.|TRBJ2-5
CASSLDPWHSRETQYF
TGTGCCAGCAGCTTAGACCCCTGGCACTCCCGTGAGACCCAGTACTTC
>15|few|TRBV27|.|TRBJ1-4
CASSLYREEREKLFF
TGTGCCAGCAGTTTATACAGGGAAGAAAGAGAAAAACTGTTTTTT
>13|.|TRBV20-1|.|TRBJ2-3
CSARDPTGDTQYF
TGCAGTGCTAGAGACCCCACGGGTGATACGCAGTATTTT
>16|many|TRBV19|TRBD1|TRBJ2-7
CASSIAYRGWTDEQYF
TGTGCCAGTAGTATAGCTTACAGGGGATGGACCGACGAGCAGTACTTC
>14|.|TRBV3-1|.|TRBJ2-1
CASSQDLRGQEQFF
TGTGCCAGCAGCCAAGATTTGAGGGGTCAGGAGCAGTTCTTC
>14|.|TRBV10-3|TRBD1|TRBJ1-3
CAIRRGQGNDTIYF
TGTGCCATCAGGAGGGGACAGGGAAATGACACCATATATTTT
>15|.|TRBV19|TRBD1|TRBJ2-2
CASSQRQGSPGELFF
TGTGCCAGTAGTCAAAGACAGGGTTCGCCCGGGGAGCTGTTTTTT
>13|.|TRBV12-3/TRBV12-4|TRBD1|TRBJ1-1
CASSSGQATEAFF
TGTGCCAGCAGTTCGGGACAGGCCACTGAAGCTTTCTTT
>12|.|TRBV5-6|TRBD1|TRBJ2-5
CVSSPHRGPVCF
TGTGTCAGCAGCCCCCACAGGGGCCCCGTTTGCTTC
>15|.|TRBV19|.|TRBJ1-2
CATTAGQFSSYGYTF
TGTGCCACCACAGCCGGACAGTTCTCGAGTTATGGCTACACCTTC
>16|.|TRBV6-1|.|TRBJ2-3
CASSETPDQYTDTQYF
TGTGCCAGCAGTGAAACACCGGATCAATACACAGATACGCAGTATTTT
>12|.|TRBV11-1|.|TRBJ2-1
CASSSSGVWQFF
TGTGCCAGCAGCTCGTCGGGGGTTTGGCAGTTCTTC
>15|few|TRBV4-1|.|TRBJ2-7
CASSLGRGAAYEQYF
TGCGCCAGCAGCCTTGGTAGGGGGGCCGCCTACGAGCAGTACTTC
>17|.|TRBV11-2|TRBD1|TRBJ1-2
CASSSVPGQGDQDGYTF
TGTGCCAGCAGCTCCGTCCCCGGACAGGGCGACCAAGATGGCTACACCTTC
>14|.|TRBV7-9|.|TRBJ1-6
CASSLEPSNSPLHF
TGTGCCAGCAGCTTAGAGCCGAGTAATTCACCCCTCCACTTT
>15|.|TRBV12-5|.|TRBJ1-1
CASDEGEGSHTEAFF
TGTGCTAGTGACGAGGGGGAGGGGAGCCACACTGAAGCTTTCTTT
>15|few|TRBV27|.|TRBJ2-2
CASSLSTGVGGELFF
TGTGCCAGCAGTTTATCGACAGGAGTGGGCGGGGAGCTGTTTTTT
>19|.|TRBV6-2/TRBV6-3|TRBD2|TRBJ2-2
CASSSSGLAGEFDTGELFF
TGTGCCAGCAGTTCCTCGGGACTAGCGGGGGAATTCGACACCGGGGAGCTGTTTTTT
>13|.|TRBV2|TRBD1|TRBJ1-2
CAIHRGGGYGYTF
TGTGCCATCCACAGGGGCGGGGGCTATGGCTACACCTTC
>14|.|TRBV9|.|TRBJ1-3
CASREQDSGNTIYF
TGTGCCAGCAGGGAACAAGATTCTGGAAACACCATATATTTT
>15|.|TRBV11-3|.|TRBJ2-5
CASSKPGDGQETQYF
TGTGCCAGCAGCAAACCGGGGGATGGCCAAGAGACCCAGTACTTC
>15|.|TRBV6-1|TRBD1|TRBJ2-7
CASEPGQGSSYEQYF
TGTGCCAGCGAACCGGGACAGGGATCGAGCTACGAGCAGTACTTC
>14|.|TRBV7-9|.|TRBJ1-1
CASSGRVHGPEAFF
TGTGCCAGCAGCGGACGCGTCCATGGGCCTGAAGCTTTCTTT
>18|.|TRBV11-2|.|TRBJ1-1
CASSLEGGAAEMNTEAFF
TGTGCCAGCAGCTTAGAGGGAGGGGCGGCAGAAATGAACACTGAAGCTTTCTTT
>17|few|TRBV4-1|TRBD2|TRBJ2-1
CASSQLAERGGHNEQFF
TGCGCCAGCAGCCAACTCGCGGAGCGGGGGGGCCATAATGAGCAGTTCTTC
>13|.|TRBV5-1|.|TRBJ1-2
CASSLHDSYGYTF
TGCGCCAGCAGCTTACACGACAGCTATGGCTACACCTTC
>14|.|TRBV7-9|.|TRBJ2-5
CASSPQGSGETQYF
TGTGCCAGCAGCCCTCAGGGGTCGGGAGAGACCCAGTACTTC
>15|.|TRBV7-9|TRBD1|TRBJ2-5
CASSPRQGAQETQYF
TGTGCCAGCAGCCCGCGACAGGGCGCCCAAGAGACCCAGTACTTC